These 25 T cell receptor beta chains were all obtained from the same sample, sequenced in a study of blood T cell repertoires in COVID-19. Assay: immunoSEQ multiplex PCR; the TCRdb copy retains only in-frame clones and omits some. The repertoire holds 450,000 to 500,000 clones, about 90% seen once, with 0.7% in the top ten. Material: PBMCs or T cells enriched from blood (not recorded which). These receptor sequences come from a woman between 18 and 29 years old who had recovered from COVID-19.

V usage is TRBV6-1 and J usage is TRBJ1-2, with a weak D call TRBD1 (5 bases). Germline V gene sequence: CDR1 MNHNS, CDR2 SASEGT. There are 15 residues in the CDR3. The ends were cut back, 2 bases at V and 4 bases at J, with 14 bases in the middle. Written as DNA, the CDR3 is TGTGCCAGCAGTGAAAGGGTACAGGATTTCTATGGCTACACCTTC. Translating it yields CASSERVQDFYGYTF.

The table lists this clone with a few counts. This rearrangement joins TRBV2 to TRBJ1-2, with a tentative D call TRBD1 (5 bases). The CDR3 is made up of 15 amino acids. CDR1 is SNHLY and CDR2 is FYNNEI in the germline V gene. The V and J ends lost 4 bases and 7 bases respectively, with 19 bases between them. The CDR3 nucleotides read TGTGCCAGCAGTGTTTCATGGGAACCCCAGGGTGGCTACACCTTC. Translating it yields CASSVSWEPQGGYTF.

V gene TRBV4-1 combines with J gene TRBJ1-2; D possibly corresponds to TRBD1 (5 bases). The V gene's germline CDR1 is MGHRA and CDR2 YSYEKL. V was shortened by 1 base and J by 4 bases, with 13 bases between the two germline ends. CDR3 length: 15 residues. This chain's CDR3 is CASSQGGGLSYGYTF. As DNA, the CDR3 is TGCGCCAGCAGCCAAGGGGGGGGACTGAGCTATGGCTACACCTTC.

The chain combines TRBV5-1 with TRBJ2-1, with 8 bases fitting TRBD1. This CDR3 spans 14 amino acids. The germline V gene encodes CDR1 SGHRS and CDR2 YFSETQ. J was trimmed by 5 bases and V by 0 bases; bases with no gene match: 1. The CDR3 bases are TGCGCCAGCAGCTTGGGACAGGGGAACAATGAGCAGTTCTTC. It codes for CASSLGQGNNEQFF.

The chain couples TRBV5-4 to TRBJ2-3, with a possible D match to TRBD2 (7 bases). Trimming took off 4 bases at V and 6 bases at J, with 21 bases between the two ends. Germline V gene data show CDR1 as SGHNT and CDR2 as YYREEE (reference sequence). The CDR3 spans 16 residues. The CDR3 DNA is TGTGCCAGCAGCCTGGCCCGGGGGGCCGGGGTCGATACGCAGTATTTT. This sequence encodes CASSLARGAGVDTQYF. Variable domain in full (rest from reference TRBV5-4 and TRBJ2-3): ETGVTQSPTHLIKTRGQQVTLRCSSQSGHNTVSWYQQALGQGPQFIFQYYREEENGRGNFPPRFSGLQFPNYSSELNVNALELDDSALYLCASSLARGAGVDTQYFGPGTRLTVL.

The rearrangement uses TRBV5-6 and TRBJ2-3; D remains unclear. The CDR3 covers 15 residues. Per the germline V gene, CDR1 is SGHDT and CDR2 is YYEEEE. The V gene lost 1 base and the J gene lost 2 bases, with 11 bases spanning the gap. CDR3 protein: CASSLWSVITDTQYF. CDR3 bases: TGTGCCAGCAGCTTGTGGTCAGTAATCACAGATACGCAGTATTTT.

This CDR3 reads CASSQGYGTEAFF. The CDR3 DNA sequence: TGTGCCAGCAGCCAAGGGTACGGCACTGAAGCTTTCTTT. V is TRBV3-1 (or the pseudogene TRBV3-2) and J is TRBJ1-1; D gene ambiguous. The CDR3 is 13 residues long. V shed 1 base and J shed 4 bases, with 7 bases lying between them. In germline, CDR1 is LGHDT, CDR2 YNNKEL (reference sequence).

DNA of the CDR3: TGTGCCAGCAGTTACTCTCCGGGACTTTACAATGAGCAGTTCTTC. This gives the protein CASSYSPGLYNEQFF. The genes are TRBV6-5 and TRBJ2-1, with D possibly TRBD2 on 6 matching bases. The V gene lost 0 bases and the J gene lost 4 bases, with 10 bases spanning the gap. The CDR3 runs 15 residues. Germline loops: CDR1 MNHEY, CDR2 SVGAGI.

The V call is TRBV3-1 (or the pseudogene TRBV3-2), the J call TRBJ1-2, with 7 bases that match TRBD1. Looked up from germline, CDR1 is LGHDT and CDR2 is YNNKEL (reference sequence). This CDR3 has 15 residues. The J segment lost 2 bases and the V segment lost 0 bases, leaving 3 bases of the junction unmatched. CDR3 coding DNA: TGTGCCAGCAGCCAAGAGGGACAGTTCAACTATGGCTACACCTTC. Amino acids: CASSQEGQFNYGYTF.

The chain uses TRBV19 and TRBJ1-6; weak D call: TRBD1 (5 bases). Germline loops: CDR1 LNHDA, CDR2 SQIVND (reference sequence). This CDR3 has 15 amino acids. The V and J ends lost 1 base and 8 bases respectively, with 12 bases between them. CDR3 region: CASSIGGGADSPLHF. CDR3 bases: TGTGCCAGTAGTATAGGAGGAGGGGCGGATTCACCCCTCCACTTT.

This clone was observed a single time. This chain uses TRBV24-1 with TRBJ2-5, with TRBD1 identical over 8 bases. The CDR3 has 13 residues. The trim removed 9 bases at V and 3 bases at J, leaving 5 bases unmatched. Germline CDR1 reads KGHDR; CDR2 reads SFDVKD. The CDR3 loop reads CATPRGRKETQYF. DNA for the CDR3: TGTGCCACCCCCAGGGGGCGGAAAGAGACCCAGTACTTC.

This clone came up a few times. The chain recombines TRBV4-2 with TRBJ1-1; a weak D match, TRBD1 (5 bases). Deletions cut 4 bases from V and 1 base from J, with 16 bases between. Germline lookup yields CDR1 LGHNA and CDR2 YNFKEQ. The CDR3 loop spans 16 amino acids. The CDR3 region has the DNA TGTGCCAGCAGCCTCCAGCCTGGCGGGGGGAACACTGAAGCTTTCTTT. Its protein is CASSLQPGGGNTEAFF.

The chain couples TRBV28 to TRBJ2-3, with 11 nucleotides matching TRBD2. Trimming at V came to 5 bases and at J to 4 bases, leaving 8 bases not matched to a gene. This CDR3 has 16 amino acids. Germline V gene lookup returns CDR1 MDHEN and CDR2 SYDVKM. Here the CDR3 reads CASSPSGTSGSDTQYF. The CDR3, as DNA: TGTGCCAGCAGTCCTTCCGGGACTAGCGGATCAGATACGCAGTATTTT.

The gene calls are TRBV18 and TRBJ2-7; tentatively, D is TRBD2 (7 bases). Germline values: CDR1 KGHSH, CDR2 LQKENI. This CDR3 has 14 residues. V lost 0 bases and J lost 5, with 11 bases in between. This chain's CDR3 is CASSPPWGGDEQYF. The CDR3 DNA is TGTGCCAGCTCACCACCTTGGGGGGGCGACGAGCAGTACTTC.

The rearrangement joins TRBV21-1 to TRBJ1-1; the listed D gene, TRBD1, was not tested against the DNA. TRBV21-1 is given as a pseudogene. The CDR3 has 15 amino acids. The CDR3 DNA reads as TGTGCCAGGTCCTGGGGGACAGGGGTTAACACTGAAGCTTTCTTT. Translation: CARSWGTGVNTEAFF.

The chain employs TRBV30 and TRBJ2-1, with 9 bases identical to TRBD2. The CDR3 is made up of 16 amino acids. J lost 8 bases, V lost 2 bases, and 13 bases had no gene match. The V gene's germline CDR1 is GTSNPN and CDR2 SVGIG (reference sequence). This chain's CDR3 is CAWSKGLAFFRDEQFF. The CDR3 nucleotides are TGTGCCTGGAGTAAAGGACTAGCGTTTTTCAGGGATGAGCAGTTCTTC. The full variable domain, rest sourced from reference TRBV30 and TRBJ2-1, is SQTIHQWPATLVQPVGSPLSLECTVEGTSNPNLYWYRQAAGRGLQLLFYSVGIGQISSEVPQNLSASRPQDRQFILSSKKLLLSDSGFYLCAWSKGLAFFRDEQFFGPGTRLTVL.

The rearrangement links TRBV7-9 to TRBJ1-1; D remains ambiguous. CDR1 is SEHNR and CDR2 is FQNEAQ in the germline V gene (reference sequence). The CDR3 loop spans 13 amino acids. V shed 3 bases and J shed 2 bases, with 7 bases lying between them. CDR3 amino acids: CASSLEGNTEAFF. The CDR3 bases are TGTGCCAGCAGCTTGGAGGGAAACACTGAAGCTTTCTTT.

The rearrangement uses TRBV15 and TRBJ1-1; D unclear. The CDR3 spans 14 residues. The V and J ends lost 0 bases and 0 bases respectively, with 5 bases between them. Germline V CDR1 and CDR2: LNHNV, YYDKDF (reference sequence). CDR3 DNA sequence: TGTGCCACCAGCAGAGATCGGGTGAACACTGAAGCTTTCTTT. Translating it yields CATSRDRVNTEAFF.

This clone was seen once. The chain links TRBV28 to TRBJ1-2; D remains unclear. This CDR3 is 11 amino acids long. The germline CDR1 and CDR2 sequences are MDHEN and SYDVKM. V was clipped by 3 bases and J by 8 bases, with 7 bases between them. The chain's CDR3 is CASSFGSGYTF. In DNA form, the CDR3 reads TGTGCCAGCAGTTTCGGGAGCGGCTACACCTTC.

Notes on this clone: This sample includes further DNA sequences coding for the same CDR3. V is TRBV7-2 and J is TRBJ2-7; 10 positions agree with TRBD1. Germline V gene data show CDR1 as SGHTA and CDR2 as FQGNSA. The CDR3 covers 14 residues. The V gene end was trimmed by 6 bases and the J gene end by 6 bases; junction bases not matched to a gene: 8. The CDR3 bases are TGTGCCAGCAGTCTTCCGGGACAGGGGAGCGAGCAGTACTTC. Encoded protein: CASSLPGQGSEQYF.

The chain employs TRBV10-3 and TRBJ1-1; 8 bases are a match to TRBD1. Germline V lookup: CDR1 ENHRY, CDR2 SYGVKD. Germline trimming cut 4 bases from V and 3 bases from J; bases unmatched to any gene: 19. CDR3 length equals 19 residues. The CDR3 is CAISGGVLGQGKGDTEAFF. The DNA of the CDR3 is TGTGCCATCAGTGGGGGGGTATTAGGACAGGGTAAGGGAGACACTGAAGCTTTCTTT.

About this clone itself: Other DNA sequences in the sample encode the same CDR3. This chain uses TRBV30 with TRBJ1-4; maybe TRBD1 (6 bases). Germline loops: CDR1 GTSNPN, CDR2 SVGIG (reference sequence). Between the trimmed V and J ends, which lost 3 bases and 4 bases, there was a span of 9 bases. CDR3 length: 13 amino acids. The CDR3 here is CAWRQGLNEKLFF. CDR3 nucleotide sequence: TGTGCCTGGAGACAGGGTCTTAATGAAAAACTGTTTTTT.

The V gene is TRBV28, the J gene TRBJ2-3; possible D gene TRBD2, 6 bases. V lost 3 bases and J 2 bases, leaving 15 bases between the germline ends. The CDR3 runs 16 residues. The germline gives CDR1 MDHEN, CDR2 SYDVKM. This CDR3 is CASSFRGFSITDTQYF. For the CDR3, the DNA is TGTGCCAGCAGTTTCCGGGGGTTTTCTATCACAGATACGCAGTATTTT.

This chain uses TRBV11-2 with TRBJ2-1; a weak D match, TRBD2 (6 bases). The CDR3 has 19 amino acids. V dropped 3 bases and J dropped 1 base, with 22 bases sitting between them. CDR1 is SGHAT, CDR2 FQNNGV, per germline. The CDR3 loop reads CASSFLPSLRGNSYNEQFF. CDR3 DNA: TGTGCCAGCAGCTTCCTCCCCTCCCTCCGGGGGAATTCCTACAATGAGCAGTTCTTC.

This rearrangement joins TRBV18 to TRBJ1-5; 10 bases are a match to TRBD1. This CDR3 region has 14 residues. From germline, CDR1 is KGHSH and CDR2 LQKENI. The ends lost 5 bases at V and 7 bases at J; junction bases unmatched: 5. The DNA for the CDR3 is TGTGCCAGCTCAGCGGACAGGGGGATCCAGCCCCAGCATTTT. This gives the protein CASSADRGIQPQHF.